The 29 T cell receptor beta chains below all came from one sample that was sequenced in a study of technical replicates of blood from a few donors (dated by TCRdb to 2016 to 2017). Receptor libraries were prepared by the immunoSEQ multiplex PCR assay. TCRdb obtained this table from immuneACCESS and retained in-frame rearrangements with V and J assigned. These tables miss some clones; where compared with another copy, unresolved V genes account for less than half of the shortfall, and the remainder is unexplained. The sample data list about 100,000 clones, and roughly 95% of these were observed just once. The top ten clonotypes cover over 0.2% of the sample. What was sequenced was T cells isolated from PBMCs. The receptors come from a human donor in good health.

This chain uses TRBV6-5 with TRBJ2-7; no firm D call. With 5 bases removed from V and 2 bases from J, the gap between germline ends came to 10 bases. The CDR3 has 13 amino acids. The germline V gene has CDR1 MNHEY and CDR2 SVGAGI. The CDR3 bases are TGTGCCAGCAGTAAATCACCAGCCTACGAGCAGTACTTC. Protein: CASSKSPAYEQYF.

This clone occurred once. V is TRBV5-1 and J is TRBJ2-7; a possible D gene is TRBD2 (6 bases). The CDR3 consists of 14 residues. Trimming removed 4 bases from V and 5 bases from J, with 16 bases in between. Germline loops: CDR1 SGHRS, CDR2 YFSETQ. CDR3 sequence: CASSPGTGVHEQYF. CDR3 sequence (DNA): TGCGCCAGCAGCCCCGGGACGGGGGTCCACGAGCAGTACTTC. The whole variable domain, filled in from reference TRBV5-1 and TRBJ2-7, reads KAGVTQTPRYLIKTRGQQVTLSCSPISGHRSVSWYQQTPGQGLQFLFEYFSETQRNKGNFPGRFSGRQFSNSRSEMNVSTLELGDSALYLCASSPGTGVHEQYFGPGTRLTVT.

The chain couples TRBV10-1 to TRBJ2-1, with 9 nucleotides matching TRBD2. Per the germline V gene, CDR1 is WNHNN and CDR2 is SYGVQD (reference sequence). The CDR3 totals 16 residues. V lost 6 bases to trimming and J lost 7 bases; unmatched junction nucleotides: 13. CDR3 sequence reads: CASSSSSGMSVNEQFF. CDR3 DNA sequence: TGCGCCAGCAGCTCATCTAGCGGGATGTCCGTGAATGAGCAGTTCTTC.

The chain has TRBV6-5 and TRBJ2-7; D gene unclear. Trimming stripped 4 bases from V and 3 bases from J, with 16 bases between. Germline CDR1 and CDR2: MNHEY and SVGAGI. This CDR3 contains 15 residues. The CDR3 region is CASSFDSLRNYEQYF. DNA of the CDR3: TGTGCCAGCAGTTTTGACTCATTGCGGAACTACGAGCAGTACTTC.

J is TRBJ2-2 and V is TRBV28, with 8 positions matching TRBD1. CDR1 and CDR2 (germline): MDHEN, SYDVKM. This CDR3 has 16 amino acids. V was pared by 3 bases and J by 3 bases, with 6 bases of the junction left unmatched. The CDR3 region is CASSFFRQGYTGELFF. CDR3 in DNA: TGTGCCAGCAGTTTTTTCCGACAGGGGTACACCGGGGAGCTGTTTTTT.

This clone was recorded once. The rearrangement joins TRBV28 to TRBJ2-7, with D perhaps matching TRBD1 (6 bases). The CDR3 consists of 15 residues. CDR1 is MDHEN and CDR2 is SYDVKM in the germline V gene. V lost 6 bases and J lost 5, with 20 bases in between. This CDR3 is CASRSGSQGQDEQYF. The DNA of the CDR3 is TGTGCCAGCAGGTCTGGGAGTCAGGGGCAGGACGAGCAGTACTTC.

This clone was recorded a few times. V gene TRBV5-5 combines with J gene TRBJ1-5; D perhaps matches TRBD1 (6 bases). The CDR3 is 14 residues long. V lost 1 base and J 9 bases, leaving 14 bases between the germline ends. Germline V CDR1 and CDR2: SGHKS, YYEKEE (reference sequence). This chain's CDR3 is CASSLSQGEWPQHF. The CDR3 nucleotides are TGTGCCAGCAGCTTGTCACAGGGAGAATGGCCCCAGCATTTT.

The chain is built from TRBV5-1 and TRBJ1-2; weak D call: TRBD1 (5 bases). Germline-derived CDR1 and CDR2 are SGHRS and YFSETQ. The V and J ends lost 3 bases and 0 bases respectively, with 6 bases between them. CDR3 length equals 13 residues. The CDR3 loop is CASSSGTNYGYTF. In DNA, the CDR3 is TGCGCCAGCAGCTCAGGGACTAACTATGGCTACACCTTC. Variable domain in full (rest from reference TRBV5-1 and TRBJ1-2): KAGVTQTPRYLIKTRGQQVTLSCSPISGHRSVSWYQQTPGQGLQFLFEYFSETQRNKGNFPGRFSGRQFSNSRSEMNVSTLELGDSALYLCASSSGTNYGYTFGSGTRLTVV.

The chain combines TRBV7-9 with TRBJ2-7; 10 bases line up with TRBD1. Trimming removed 10 bases from V and 3 bases from J; junction bases left unmatched: 6. The CDR3 contains 13 residues. Germline CDR1 reads SEHNR; CDR2 reads FQNEAQ (reference sequence). Written as DNA, the CDR3 is TGTGCCACCCGGGGGACAGGGGTCTACGAGCAGTACTTC. Translating gives CATRGTGVYEQYF.

The chain uses TRBV4-1 and TRBJ2-2; no definite D call. Germline assignment: CDR1 MGHRA and CDR2 YSYEKL. The V end was cut by 0 bases, the J end by 13 bases, with 15 bases between. This CDR3 has 14 amino acids. The CDR3 reads CASSQEVAVPSLFF. CDR3 sequence (DNA): TGCGCCAGCAGCCAAGAAGTCGCGGTTCCTTCGCTGTTTTTT.

The chain carries TRBV6-5 and TRBJ2-7, with 7 nucleotides matching TRBD1. Germline V gives CDR1 MNHEY, CDR2 SVGAGI. V was pared by 0 bases and J by 6 bases, with 5 bases of the junction left unmatched. This CDR3 has 14 residues. CDR3 coding DNA: TGTGCCAGCAGTTACTCAGGGACAGCTCTCGAGCAGTACTTC. Translation: CASSYSGTALEQYF.

This rearrangement joins TRBV7-9 to TRBJ2-4, with D unclear. V lost 4 bases, J lost 3 bases, and 13 bases lay in between. Germline CDR1 reads SEHNR; CDR2 reads FQNEAQ (reference sequence). The CDR3 contains 15 residues. DNA for the CDR3: TGTGCCAGCAGCTCCTCAGGATTCTACAAAAACATTCAGTACTTC. Protein product: CASSSSGFYKNIQYF. Based on the CDR3 plus reference TRBV7-9 and TRBJ2-4, the full variable domain is DTGVSQNPRHKITKRGQNVTFRCDPISEHNRLYWYRQTLGQGPEFLTYFQNEAQLEKSRLLSDRFSAERPKGSFSTLEIQRTEQGDSAMYLCASSSSGFYKNIQYFGAGTRLSVL.

J is TRBJ2-5 and V is TRBV12-5, with D unclear. V lost 3 bases and J 4 bases, leaving 3 bases between the germline ends. There are 11 residues in the CDR3. Looked up from germline, CDR1 is LGHNT and CDR2 is FRNRAP. CDR3 DNA: TGTGCTAGTGGTTTCTCAGAGACCCAGTACTTC. The encoded protein is CASGFSETQYF.

This chain uses TRBV5-1 with TRBJ2-3; the match to TRBD2 covers 11 bases. This CDR3 is built from 17 residues. Losses at the gene ends were 0 bases for V and 3 bases for J; bases not matched to a gene: 6. Germline loops: CDR1 SGHRS, CDR2 YFSETQ. CDR3 in amino acids: CASSLGLAGRETDTQYF. The CDR3 coding sequence is TGCGCCAGCAGCTTGGGACTAGCGGGAAGGGAAACAGATACGCAGTATTTT.

The chain carries TRBV27 and TRBJ2-7, with 11 bases identical to TRBD1. The CDR3 is made up of 13 amino acids. The ends lost 6 bases at V and 4 bases at J; junction bases unmatched: 2. Germline CDR1 reads MNHEY; CDR2 reads SMNVEV (reference sequence). This chain's CDR3 is CASSGTGGYEQYF. The CDR3 coding sequence is TGTGCCAGCAGCGGGACAGGGGGTTACGAGCAGTACTTC.

This chain links TRBV11-3 with TRBJ1-6; 7 bases agree with TRBD1. V was clipped by 5 bases and J by 0 bases; unmatched bases: 13. The CDR3 has 19 amino acids. The germline gives CDR1 SGHNT, CDR2 YENEEA. As DNA, the CDR3 is TGTGCCAGCAGCCACGGTGTACAGGGGCTACCCTCCTATAATTCACCCCTCCACTTT. It codes for CASSHGVQGLPSYNSPLHF.

In its sample, this clone was seen once. The V call is TRBV12-5, the J call TRBJ1-5; possibly TRBD1 for D (6 bases). Germline V gene lookup returns CDR1 LGHNT and CDR2 FRNRAP. The CDR3 spans 14 residues. Trimming took off 6 bases at V and 2 bases at J, with 11 bases between the two ends. The CDR3 loop reads CASGPEGGNQPQHF. The CDR3 nucleotides are TGTGCTAGTGGACCCGAGGGGGGCAATCAGCCCCAGCATTTT.

This clone appeared a single time. CDR3 in DNA: TGTGCCAGCAGTTTGGTTAGCGGGACCCACTCTGGGGCCAACGTCCTGACTTTC. Its translation is CASSLVSGTHSGANVLTF. The chain is built from TRBV27 and TRBJ2-6; 8 positions agree with TRBD2. CDR1 and CDR2 (germline): MNHEY, SMNVEV (reference sequence). The CDR3 length is 18 residues. The J segment lost 0 bases and the V segment lost 3 bases, leaving 7 bases of the junction unmatched.

The chain is built from TRBV6-5 and TRBJ1-1; no reliable D call. The V gene lost 2 bases and the J gene lost 4 bases, with 17 bases spanning the gap. CDR3 length: 16 amino acids. The germline CDR1 and CDR2 sequences are MNHEY and SVGAGI. The CDR3 reads CASSYRGRPGSTEAFF. The CDR3 bases are TGTGCCAGCAGTTACAGAGGGCGACCGGGGAGCACTGAAGCTTTCTTT.

The V and J genes are TRBV25-1 and TRBJ1-2, with unresolved D. The CDR3 contains 13 residues. The germline V gene encodes CDR1 MGHDK and CDR2 SYGVNS. Trimming pared 5 bases from V and 2 bases from J, leaving 9 bases between. The CDR3 loop is CASSYEANYGYTF. Here the CDR3 DNA reads TGTGCCAGCAGTTACGAAGCAAACTATGGCTACACCTTC.

The genes are TRBV14 and TRBJ2-1, with TRBD2 identical over 9 bases. The CDR3 totals 18 residues. Trimming cost V 3 bases and J 2 bases; bases outside gene matches: 11. Germline V gives CDR1 SGHDN, CDR2 FVKESK. In DNA form, the CDR3 reads TGTGCCAGCAGCCATAGAGCGGGAGCGGGAGGACCCTACAATGAGCAGTTCTTC. This translates into CASSHRAGAGGPYNEQFF.

This clone showed up just once. This chain links TRBV19 with TRBJ2-2; D is undetermined. Germline V gene data show CDR1 as LNHDA and CDR2 as SQIVND (reference sequence). Trimming stripped 7 bases from V and 2 bases from J, with 5 bases between. The CDR3 contains 12 residues. The CDR3 DNA reads as TGTGCCAGTACCCTAAACACCGGGGAGCTGTTTTTT. This translates into CASTLNTGELFF.

The V and J genes are TRBV11-2 and TRBJ2-1, with 15 nucleotides matching TRBD2. This CDR3 has 19 amino acids. Germline values: CDR1 SGHAT, CDR2 FQNNGV. Trimming took 6 bases from V and 9 from J; bases not matched to a gene: 18. As DNA, the CDR3 is TGTGCCAGCAGTTCGGATGGTTACTCGGGACTAGCGGGGGGTCGTGAGCAGTTCTTC. This encodes CASSSDGYSGLAGGREQFF.

J is TRBJ1-5 and V is TRBV10-3; D is unresolved. Trimming removed 4 bases from V and 7 bases from J, with 11 bases in between. Germline V gives CDR1 ENHRY, CDR2 SYGVKD. CDR3 length: 13 amino acids. The CDR3 DNA reads as TGTGCCATCAGTGCGGGGAAGGACCAGCCCCAGCATTTT. Translated: CAISAGKDQPQHF.

This chain joins TRBV7-2 and TRBJ2-7; tentatively, D is TRBD2 (5 bases). The CDR3 has 13 amino acids. V shed 1 base and J shed 3 bases, with 7 bases lying between them. Per germline, CDR1 SGHTA and CDR2 FQGNSA. The CDR3 spells CASSLGRVYEQYF. Here the CDR3 DNA reads TGTGCCAGCAGCTTAGGGCGGGTCTACGAGCAGTACTTC.

As concerns this clone: A read error may produce the germline difference seen at one junction end. V and J are TRBV7-7 and TRBJ2-2, with 9 bases fitting TRBD1. CDR3 length equals 15 residues. Looked up from germline, CDR1 is SSHAT and CDR2 is FNYEAQ (reference sequence). The CDR3 region has the DNA TGTGCTAGCAGCTTGGGACAGGGATACACCGGGGAGCTGTTTTTT. Protein product: CASSLGQGYTGELFF.

The rearrangement links TRBV28 to TRBJ2-5; D remains ambiguous. This CDR3 has 15 residues. Trimming took 5 bases from V and 6 from J, leaving 19 bases between them. CDR1 MDHEN and CDR2 SYDVKM come from the germline V gene. In nucleotides, the CDR3 is TGTGCCAGCAGTCCCCCGAACCTCTACAGTCAGACCCAGTACTTC. Amino acid sequence: CASSPPNLYSQTQYF.

The CDR3 nucleotides are TGTGCCAGCTCACAGACAGGGGATGGCTACACCTTC. Amino acids: CASSQTGDGYTF. This chain uses TRBV18 with TRBJ1-2; 8 nucleotides match TRBD1. Germline CDR1 reads KGHSH; CDR2 reads LQKENI. V shed 4 bases, J shed 6 bases, and the junction held 1 base outside the gene matches. This CDR3 comprises 12 residues.

CDR3 in amino acids: CASSSVRGPGRDTQYF. DNA for the CDR3: TGTGCCAGCAGTTCTGTGCGGGGCCCCGGTAGGGATACGCAGTATTTT. V gene TRBV28 combines with J gene TRBJ2-3; perhaps TRBD2 as D (6 bases). The CDR3 is made up of 16 amino acids. From germline, CDR1 is MDHEN and CDR2 SYDVKM. Deletions cut 4 bases from V and 6 bases from J, with 20 bases between. Together with reference TRBV28 and TRBJ2-3, the CDR3 gives the full variable domain: DVKVTQSSRYLVKRTGEKVFLECVQDMDHENMFWYRQDPGLGLRLIYFSYDVKMKEKGDIPEGYSVSREKKERFSLILESASTNQTSMYLCASSSVRGPGRDTQYFGPGTRLTVL.